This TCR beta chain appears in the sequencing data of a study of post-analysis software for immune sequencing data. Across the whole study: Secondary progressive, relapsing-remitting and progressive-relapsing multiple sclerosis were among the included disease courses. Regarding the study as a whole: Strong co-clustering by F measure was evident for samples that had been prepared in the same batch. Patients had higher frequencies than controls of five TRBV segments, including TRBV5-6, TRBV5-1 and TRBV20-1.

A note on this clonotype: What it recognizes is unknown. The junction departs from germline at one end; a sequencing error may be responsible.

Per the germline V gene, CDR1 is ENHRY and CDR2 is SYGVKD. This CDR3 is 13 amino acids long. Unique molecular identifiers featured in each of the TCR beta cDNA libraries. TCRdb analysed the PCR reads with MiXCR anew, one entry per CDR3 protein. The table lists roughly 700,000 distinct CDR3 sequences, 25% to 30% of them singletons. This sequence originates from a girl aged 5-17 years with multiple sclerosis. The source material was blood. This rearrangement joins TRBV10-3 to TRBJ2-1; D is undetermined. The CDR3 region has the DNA TGTACCATCAGTGAGCCCCCCGACAATGAGCAGTTCTTC. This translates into CTISEPPDNEQFF.